These 26 T cell receptor beta chains were all obtained from the same sample, sequenced in a study of blood T cell repertoires in COVID-19. Sequenced by immunoSEQ multiplex PCR; TCRdb stores in-frame clones only, minus some. This table holds roughly 210,000 clones, around 89% found once. Sample: peripheral blood. The receptors derive from a man between 65 and 79 years old with acute or convalescent COVID-19.

The V call is TRBV6-5, the J call TRBJ1-5; 7 bases agree with TRBD1. The CDR3 has 15 residues. Losses at the gene ends were 6 bases for V and 1 base for J; bases not matched to a gene: 6. The germline V gene encodes CDR1 MNHEY and CDR2 SVGAGI. The CDR3 sequence: CASSTGQWSNQPQHF. For the CDR3, the DNA is TGTGCCAGCAGCACGGGACAGTGGAGCAATCAGCCCCAGCATTTT.

The chain carries TRBV19 and TRBJ2-2, with D maybe TRBD1 (5 bases). The CDR3 contains 15 residues. Trimming shortened V by 7 bases and J by 3 bases, and 15 bases separated the two germline ends. Germline CDR1 and CDR2: LNHDA and SQIVND (reference sequence). For the CDR3, the DNA is TGTGCCAGTACCCAAGCGCAGGGTTACACCGGGGAGCTGTTTTTT. Translated, it gives CASTQAQGYTGELFF. The whole variable domain, remainder taken from reference TRBV19 and TRBJ2-2, is DGGITQSPKYLFRKEGQNVTLSCEQNLNHDAMYWYRQDPGQGLRLIYYSQIVNDFQKGDIAEGYSVSREKKESFPLTVTSAQKNPTAFYLCASTQAQGYTGELFFGEGSRLTVL.

The V gene is TRBV7-2, the J gene TRBJ2-7; TRBD1 matches 7 bases. The germline V gene has CDR1 SGHTA and CDR2 FQGNSA. The CDR3 totals 13 residues. J gave up 2 bases and V 5 bases, and 3 bases lay outside the gene matches. The DNA for the CDR3 is TGTGCCAGCAGCACAGACAGGGCCTACGAGCAGTACTTC. This codes for CASSTDRAYEQYF. The whole variable domain, remainder taken from reference TRBV7-2 and TRBJ2-7, is GAGVSQSPSNKVTEKGKDVELRCDPISGHTALYWYRQSLGQGLEFLIYFQGNSAPDKSGLPSDRFSAERTGGSVSTLTIQRTQQEDSAVYLCASSTDRAYEQYFGPGTRLTVT.

The V call is TRBV18, the J call TRBJ2-5, with 13 positions matching TRBD2. The CDR3 contains 17 residues. Trimming at V came to 2 bases and at J to 3 bases, leaving 6 bases not matched to a gene. Germline values: CDR1 KGHSH, CDR2 LQKENI. The CDR3 spells CASSPTGTSGNKETQYF. The CDR3 DNA sequence: TGTGCCAGCTCACCAACCGGGACTAGCGGGAATAAAGAGACCCAGTACTTC.

This clone was seen only once. The V call is TRBV7-9, the J call TRBJ2-5; 9 bases are shared with TRBD2. The CDR3 is 14 residues long. Germline V gene sequence: CDR1 SEHNR, CDR2 FQNEAQ (reference sequence). V dropped 9 bases and J dropped 2; count of bases not matched to a gene: 7. CDR3 nucleotide sequence: TGTGCCAGTGTACTAGCGGGCCTACAAGAGACCCAGTACTTC. Translated: CASVLAGLQETQYF.

The chain combines TRBV27 with TRBJ2-6; D perhaps matches TRBD2 (6 bases). Per the germline V gene, CDR1 is MNHEY and CDR2 is SMNVEV (reference sequence). The CDR3 extends over 18 amino acids. V dropped 4 bases and J dropped 4 bases, with 20 bases sitting between them. CDR3 amino acids: CASSSGLRLSLGANVLTF. CDR3 DNA: TGTGCCAGCAGTTCGGGACTCCGACTCTCTCTGGGGGCCAACGTCCTGACTTTC.

The gene calls are TRBV15 and TRBJ2-5; 7 bases agree with TRBD1. Germline V lookup: CDR1 LNHNV, CDR2 YYDKDF (reference sequence). The J segment lost 1 base and the V segment lost 4 bases, leaving 6 bases of the junction unmatched. The CDR3 consists of 15 residues. The CDR3 DNA follows: TGTGCCACCAGCAACCGGGACAGACCCCAAGAGACCCAGTACTTC. This sequence encodes CATSNRDRPQETQYF.

The V and J genes are TRBV6-5 and TRBJ2-7; 14 nucleotides agree with TRBD2. This CDR3 region has 15 residues. Germline V gives CDR1 MNHEY, CDR2 SVGAGI. Trimming at V came to 6 bases and at J to 4 bases, leaving 5 bases not matched to a gene. The DNA for the CDR3 is TGTGCCAGCAGAACGGGACTAGCGGGAGTTTACGAGCAGTACTTC. Amino acids: CASRTGLAGVYEQYF.

This sequence joins TRBV7-2 and TRBJ1-1; 8 nucleotides line up with TRBD1. V lost 6 bases, J lost 2 bases, and 5 bases stayed unmatched. The CDR3 is made up of 14 amino acids. Germline V gene data show CDR1 as SGHTA and CDR2 as FQGNSA. The CDR3: CASSSQGGNTEAFF. Written as DNA, the CDR3 is TGTGCCAGCAGTTCACAGGGGGGCAACACTGAAGCTTTCTTT.

The V gene is TRBV7-2, the J gene TRBJ1-1, with 7 bases matching TRBD1. The CDR3 spans 13 residues. The V gene's germline CDR1 is SGHTA and CDR2 FQGNSA. With 6 bases clipped from V and 5 bases from J, the junction kept 6 bases outside the gene matches. As DNA, the CDR3 is TGTGCCAGCAGTTCTTACAGGGGAACTGAAGCTTTCTTT. Encoded protein: CASSSYRGTEAFF.

The J gene is TRBJ1-2, the V gene TRBV12-3 or TRBV12-4; D is perhaps TRBD1 (5 bases). V was cut by 6 bases and J by 7 bases, with 12 bases left in between. This CDR3 is built from 12 residues. CDR3 sequence reads: CASRSTAIGYTF. CDR3 DNA sequence: TGTGCCAGCAGGTCGACAGCTATTGGCTACACCTTC.

This clone was detected once. This sequence joins TRBV28 and TRBJ2-3; perhaps TRBD2 as D (7 bases). The CDR3 is 14 residues long. Germline values: CDR1 MDHEN, CDR2 SYDVKM. The germline V and J ends were trimmed by 7 bases and 3 bases, with 14 bases remaining between them. The CDR3 sequence: CASTEGGGTDTQYF. As DNA, the CDR3 is TGTGCCAGCACGGAGGGGGGAGGGACAGATACGCAGTATTTT.

V is TRBV4-3 and J is TRBJ2-1, with 11 bases that match TRBD2. The CDR3 extends over 16 amino acids. CDR1 LGHNA and CDR2 YSLEER come from the germline V gene. Trimming cost V 4 bases and J 6 bases; bases outside gene matches: 8. The CDR3: CASSRVLAGAPNEQFF. CDR3 nucleotide sequence: TGCGCCAGCAGCCGGGTACTAGCGGGAGCGCCCAATGAGCAGTTCTTC.

The genes are TRBV7-3 and TRBJ2-5; 7 nucleotides match TRBD2. Germline V gene data show CDR1 as SGHTA and CDR2 as FQGTGA. Trimming removed 5 bases from V and 9 bases from J; junction bases left unmatched: 15. This CDR3 has 15 amino acids. DNA of the CDR3: TGTGCCAGCAGCGCCGCGGCCGCCCACCGGGGGGCCCAGTACTTC. Translating gives CASSAAAAHRGAQYF. The variable domain in full, with the rest retrieved from reference TRBV7-3 and TRBJ2-5, is GAGVSQTPSNKVTEKGKYVELRCDPISGHTALYWYRQSLGQGPEFLIYFQGTGAADDSGLPNDRFFAVRPEGSVSTLKIQRTERGDSAVYLCASSAAAAHRGAQYFGPGTRLLVL.

This rearrangement joins TRBV19 to TRBJ2-5, with a tentative D call TRBD1 (6 bases). The V gene lost 6 bases and the J gene lost 2 bases, with 13 bases spanning the gap. Germline loops: CDR1 LNHDA, CDR2 SQIVND (reference sequence). This CDR3 spans 14 amino acids. The CDR3 loop is CASRSRTAQETQYF. The CDR3 DNA is TGTGCCAGTAGAAGCAGGACAGCACAAGAGACCCAGTACTTC. Complete variable domain (other parts from reference TRBV19 and TRBJ2-5): DGGITQSPKYLFRKEGQNVTLSCEQNLNHDAMYWYRQDPGQGLRLIYYSQIVNDFQKGDIAEGYSVSREKKESFPLTVTSAQKNPTAFYLCASRSRTAQETQYFGPGTRLLVL.

The rearrangement links TRBV27 to TRBJ2-2, with 7 bases matching TRBD1. Germline V CDR1 and CDR2: MNHEY, SMNVEV (reference sequence). The CDR3 runs 17 residues. V gave up 0 bases and J gave up 2 bases; unmatched junction bases: 6. The CDR3 nucleotides are TGTGCCAGCAGTTTATCCTCCGGGACAGCTAACACCGGGGAGCTGTTTTTT. Its translation: CASSLSSGTANTGELFF.

V is TRBV6-2 or TRBV6-3 and J is TRBJ1-3; D not certain. The V end lost 4 bases, the J end lost 0 bases, and 4 bases lay between the germline ends. This CDR3 is 13 amino acids long. CDR1 is MNHEY and CDR2 is SVGEGT in the germline V gene. The CDR3 region is CASSFSSGNTIYF. The DNA of the CDR3 is TGTGCCAGCAGTTTCAGCTCTGGAAACACCATATATTTT.

The rearrangement links TRBV5-1 to TRBJ2-7; 8 positions match TRBD2. Losses at the gene ends were 0 bases for V and 6 bases for J; bases not matched to a gene: 14. The CDR3 has 17 amino acids. Germline CDR1 and CDR2: SGHRS and YFSETQ. In DNA form, the CDR3 reads TGCGCCAGCAGCTTGGCCCCGGGGGGGGCGGGAGGACCCGAGCAGTACTTC. It codes for CASSLAPGGAGGPEQYF.

The DNA for the CDR3 is TGTGCCAGCAGTAGACAGGGTGTCAACGAGCAGTACTTC. It codes for CASSRQGVNEQYF. V and J are TRBV2 and TRBJ2-7, with 7 bases lining up with TRBD1. The CDR3 contains 13 residues. V dropped 5 bases and J dropped 5; count of bases not matched to a gene: 6. CDR1 and CDR2 from the germline V gene are SNHLY and FYNNEI.

This sequence joins TRBV24-1 and TRBJ2-2; TRBD1 matches at 7 bases. The CDR3 is 17 amino acids. CDR1 is KGHDR, CDR2 SFDVKD, per germline. V lost 0 bases to trimming and J lost 3 bases; unmatched junction nucleotides: 6. CDR3 DNA sequence: TGTGCCACCAGTGATTTGGGGAGAGGGGGCGACACCGGGGAGCTGTTTTTT. Translation gives CATSDLGRGGDTGELFF.

V gene TRBV4-1 combines with J gene TRBJ1-4; 7 bases are shared with TRBD1. With V trimmed by 2 bases and J by 8 bases, 14 bases remained unmatched. The CDR3 sequence is 17 residues long. Germline loops: CDR1 MGHRA, CDR2 YSYEKL. The chain's CDR3 is CASSQQWTGTVREKLFF. CDR3 DNA sequence: TGCGCCAGCAGCCAACAGTGGACCGGGACAGTGCGGGAAAAACTGTTTTTT.

This sequence joins TRBV7-8 and TRBJ2-7; TRBD1 might be the D (6 bases). Germline V gene lookup returns CDR1 SGHVS and CDR2 FQNEAQ. This CDR3 region has 15 residues. Trimming cost V 1 base and J 0 bases, with 10 bases left between them. CDR3 loop: CASSLVQGPSYEQYF. As DNA, the CDR3 is TGTGCCAGCAGCTTAGTACAGGGCCCCTCCTACGAGCAGTACTTC.

V usage is TRBV7-8 and J usage is TRBJ2-7; TRBD2 agrees at 10 bases. The CDR3 runs 15 residues. V trimming: 2 bases; J trimming: 4 bases; junction bases outside the gene matches: 5. Germline V gene lookup returns CDR1 SGHVS and CDR2 FQNEAQ. The CDR3 sequence: CASSLSSGRAYEQYF. The CDR3 DNA is TGTGCCAGCAGCTTAAGCAGCGGGAGGGCGTACGAGCAGTACTTC.

The chain combines TRBV7-9 with TRBJ2-5, with TRBD2 identical over 8 bases. J gave up 4 bases and V 4 bases, and 11 bases lay outside the gene matches. The CDR3 contains 16 residues. Germline lookup yields CDR1 SEHNR and CDR2 FQNEAQ (reference sequence). Written as DNA, the CDR3 is TGTGCCAGCAGCTCCACCGGGGGCGCGGGAGGAGAGACCCAGTACTTC. It is translated as CASSSTGGAGGETQYF.

The DNA of the CDR3 is TGTGCCAGCAGTTTGGGACAGCCACCCGTCTATGGCTACACCTTC. Translating it yields CASSLGQPPVYGYTF. J is TRBJ1-2 and V is TRBV28; 7 bases match TRBD1. Germline-derived CDR1 and CDR2 are MDHEN and SYDVKM. The CDR3 contains 15 residues. The V and J ends lost 3 bases and 4 bases, in that order; junction bases with no gene match: 8.

The rearrangement joins TRBV30 to TRBJ1-2, with 8 bases identical to TRBD1. V was clipped by 2 bases and J by 8 bases; unmatched bases: 4. This CDR3 has 12 residues. CDR1 GTSNPN and CDR2 SVGIG come from the germline V gene (reference sequence). CDR3 nucleotides: TGTGCCTGGAGTACGGACAGGGTCGGCTACACCTTC. Residues: CAWSTDRVGYTF.